The following is a TCR beta chain sequence with its context. This sample stems from a study of blood T cell repertoires in COVID-19. Per the authors' pipeline: For nucleated cells, counts were estimated from reference gene primer amplification. Here immunoSEQ multiplex PCR was the method, and the copy in TCRdb shows in-frame clones only, minus some. V and J calls and clone size are given by that table; D and trimming were obtained from the DNA. The table lists a few hundred thousand clones, around 92% of them singletons, with about 1.7% in the top ten. Before being deemed recovered, Cohort 3 donors had two negative PCRs, clearance, or symptom resolution. This CDR3 has 11 amino acids. The germline V and J ends were trimmed by 4 bases and 8 bases, with 8 bases remaining between them. CDR1 ENHRY and CDR2 SYGVKD come from the germline V gene.

The sample was PBMCs or T cells enriched from blood (not recorded which). This TCR was sampled from a woman aged 25 to 39 who had recovered from COVID-19. This rearrangement joins TRBV10-3 to TRBJ1-2; D gene unclear. CDR3 nucleotides: TGTGCCATCAGTGGCGGGTACGGCTACACCTTC. Its translation: CAISGGYGYTF.